This T cell receptor (beta chain) came from a study of blood T cell repertoires in COVID-19. Overall study: Sites across the United States, Italy and Spain contributed samples from acute and convalescent COVID-19.

The data were produced by immunoSEQ multiplex PCR, yet TCRdb's version contains in-frame clones alone and is incomplete. The profile shows 200,000 to 300,000 clones, 75% to 90% of them singletons. Cohort allocation depended upon clinical history that participants reported. CDR1 is SEHNR, CDR2 FQNEAQ, per germline (reference sequence). The J segment lost 6 bases and the V segment lost 5 bases, leaving 10 bases of the junction unmatched. The CDR3 length is 17 residues. This sequence joins TRBV7-9 and TRBJ2-3; 14 bases are shared with TRBD2. This sequence originates from a man aged 35 to 55 who had recovered from COVID-19. Sequenced material: PBMCs or T cells enriched from blood (not recorded which). The CDR3 DNA sequence: TGTGCCAGCAGCATAAGGGGACTAGCGGGAGCGGGGGATACGCAGTATTTT. It translates to CASSIRGLAGAGDTQYF.